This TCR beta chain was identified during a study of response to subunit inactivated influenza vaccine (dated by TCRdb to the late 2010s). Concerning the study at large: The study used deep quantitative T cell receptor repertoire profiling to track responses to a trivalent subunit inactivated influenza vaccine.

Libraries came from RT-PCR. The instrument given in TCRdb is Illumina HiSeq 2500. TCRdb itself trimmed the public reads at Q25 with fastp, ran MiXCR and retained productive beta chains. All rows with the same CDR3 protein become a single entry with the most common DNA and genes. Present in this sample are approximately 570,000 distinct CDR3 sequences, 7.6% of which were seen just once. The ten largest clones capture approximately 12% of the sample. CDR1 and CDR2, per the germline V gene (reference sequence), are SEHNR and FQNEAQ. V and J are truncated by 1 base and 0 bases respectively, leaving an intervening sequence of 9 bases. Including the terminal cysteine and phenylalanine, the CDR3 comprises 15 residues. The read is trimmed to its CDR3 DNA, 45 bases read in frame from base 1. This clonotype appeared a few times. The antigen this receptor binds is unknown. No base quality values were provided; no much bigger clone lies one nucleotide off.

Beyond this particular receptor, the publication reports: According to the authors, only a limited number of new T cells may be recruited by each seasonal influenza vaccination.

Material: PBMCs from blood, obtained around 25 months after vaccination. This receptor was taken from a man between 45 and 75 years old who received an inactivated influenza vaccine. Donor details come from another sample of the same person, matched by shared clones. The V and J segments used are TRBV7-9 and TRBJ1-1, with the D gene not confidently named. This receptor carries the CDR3 CASSLGVALNTEAFF. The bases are TGTGCCAGCAGCTTAGGAGTAGCTCTGAACACTGAAGCTTTCTTT. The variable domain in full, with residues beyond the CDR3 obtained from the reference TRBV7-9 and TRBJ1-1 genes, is DTGVSQNPRHKITKRGQNVTFRCDPISEHNRLYWYRQTLGQGPEFLTYFQNEAQLEKSRLLSDRFSAERPKGSFSTLEIQRTEQGDSAMYLCASSLGVALNTEAFFGQGTRLTVV.